The 30 T cell receptor beta chains reported below all come from one sample, sequenced in a study of technical replicates of blood from several donors. The protocol was immunoSEQ multiplex PCR, while the TCRdb copy is restricted to in-frame clones and leaves out a portion. Of about 100,000 clones in the sample, just over 95% were seen once. Sequencing was performed on T cells isolated from PBMCs. All receptors derive from a human donor in good health.

The chain uses TRBV7-3 and TRBJ1-1; D ambiguous. The CDR3 is made up of 13 amino acids. V was trimmed by 2 bases and J by 7 bases, leaving 11 bases between them. Germline V gives CDR1 SGHTA, CDR2 FQGTGA. The CDR3 region is CASSLGLGGEAFF. The CDR3 DNA sequence: TGTGCCAGCAGCTTAGGTCTTGGCGGTGAAGCTTTCTTT.

This clone was seen once. V and J are TRBV21-1 and TRBJ1-2. TRBV21-1 is listed as a pseudogene. CDR3 size: 13 residues. The CDR3 nucleotides are TGTGCCAGCAGCCCTACGGGGAAAGCTGGCTACACCTTC. Translation: CASSPTGKAGYTF.

V gene TRBV15 combines with J gene TRBJ2-1; 8 nucleotides line up with TRBD1. The CDR3 sequence is 16 residues long. The germline V gene encodes CDR1 LNHNV and CDR2 YYDKDF (reference sequence). After removal of 5 bases from V and 7 bases from J, the junction contained 13 bases not matched to a gene. The DNA of the CDR3 is TGTGCCACCAGCCGGACAGGGACCCGCTATGGGAATGAGCAGTTCTTC. Its translation: CATSRTGTRYGNEQFF.

V gene TRBV5-1 combines with J gene TRBJ2-7; the D gene is possibly TRBD1 (6 bases). Per the germline V gene, CDR1 is SGHRS and CDR2 is YFSETQ. V was shortened by 3 bases and J by 4 bases, with 8 bases between the two germline ends. The CDR3 has 12 amino acids. The CDR3 is CASSSRGYEQYF. CDR3 nucleotide sequence: TGCGCCAGCAGCTCCAGGGGTTACGAGCAGTACTTC.

The chain uses TRBV19 and TRBJ1-5, with a tentative D call TRBD1 (5 bases). The CDR3 runs 16 residues. Germline V gene sequence: CDR1 LNHDA, CDR2 SQIVND (reference sequence). V shed 4 bases and J shed 3 bases, with 16 bases lying between them. Here the CDR3 DNA reads TGTGCCAGTAGTAAGGGACTCCAGGGTAACAATCAGCCCCAGCATTTT. It codes for CASSKGLQGNNQPQHF.

This clone was seen a single time. This chain connects TRBV4-1 to TRBJ1-4, with 8 bases aligning to TRBD1. V shed 3 bases, J shed 6 bases, and the junction held 6 bases outside the gene matches. CDR1 and CDR2 from the germline V gene are MGHRA and YSYEKL. The CDR3 is made up of 15 amino acids. The CDR3 region is CASSHLGRGHEKLFF. The CDR3 region has the DNA TGCGCCAGCAGCCACCTGGGCAGGGGGCATGAAAAACTGTTTTTT.

The chain recombines TRBV13 with TRBJ2-1; 7 bases match TRBD2. This CDR3 is built from 13 residues. The trim removed 2 bases at V and 8 bases at J, leaving 3 bases unmatched. Germline values: CDR1 PRHDT, CDR2 FYEKMQ (reference sequence). The CDR3 region is CASSLPSGDEQFF. CDR3 nucleotides: TGTGCCAGCAGCTTACCTAGCGGCGATGAGCAGTTCTTC. Full variable domain (rest looked up from reference TRBV13 and TRBJ2-1): AAGVIQSPRHLIKEKRETATLKCYPIPRHDTVYWYQQGPGQDPQFLISFYEKMQSDKGSIPDRFSAQQFSDYHSELNMSSLELGDSALYFCASSLPSGDEQFFGPGTRLTVL.

This clone was counted only a few times. The chain carries TRBV6-1 and TRBJ1-1; D is ambiguous. The V end was cut by 1 base, the J end by 11 bases, with 11 bases between. This CDR3 has 12 residues. Germline V lookup: CDR1 MNHNS, CDR2 SASEGT. DNA for the CDR3: TGTGCCAGCAGTGAAGGAGGAGGGCGGGCTTTCTTT. The encoded protein is CASSEGGGRAFF.

The chain links TRBV6-1 to TRBJ2-7; no reliable D call. V dropped 3 bases and J dropped 3 bases, with 12 bases sitting between them. Germline V gives CDR1 MNHNS, CDR2 SASEGT. There are 14 residues in the CDR3. Here the CDR3 reads CASSETGPLYEQYF. CDR3 in DNA: TGTGCCAGCAGTGAGACGGGTCCACTCTACGAGCAGTACTTC.

The chain joins TRBV27 to TRBJ2-1; no reliable D call. The CDR3 has 14 residues. Germline CDR1 is MNHEY and CDR2 is SMNVEV (reference sequence). Deletions cut 6 bases from V and 9 bases from J, with 18 bases between. Here the CDR3 DNA reads TGTGCCAGCAGGACGGAGCGAAGGAGAGGTGAGCAGTTCTTC. It is translated as CASRTERRRGEQFF.

The J gene is TRBJ2-5, the V gene TRBV19; possible D gene TRBD1, 5 bases. V lost 4 bases and J lost 0, with 6 bases in between. The CDR3 has 13 amino acids. The germline CDR1 and CDR2 sequences are LNHDA and SQIVND (reference sequence). The CDR3 DNA sequence: TGTGCCAGTAGTACGACAGACCAAGAGACCCAGTACTTC. Amino acid sequence: CASSTTDQETQYF.

The chain uses TRBV6-4 and TRBJ1-1, with 8 bases lining up with TRBD1. This CDR3 is built from 14 residues. Per germline, CDR1 MRHNA and CDR2 SNTAGT. Unmatched junction bases numbered 7, after V lost 5 bases and J lost 5 bases. The CDR3 DNA reads as TGTGCCAGCAGTTTAGACAGGGGAGTAACTGAAGCTTTCTTT. This gives the protein CASSLDRGVTEAFF.

This clone was recorded once. The rearrangement joins TRBV5-1 to TRBJ2-4; D possibly corresponds to TRBD1 (5 bases). The germline V gene has CDR1 SGHRS and CDR2 YFSETQ. The V end was cut by 6 bases, the J end by 0 bases, with 13 bases between. This CDR3 has 15 residues. The CDR3 is CASTRQPLAKNIQYF. The CDR3 DNA is TGCGCCAGCACCCGACAGCCCCTAGCCAAAAACATTCAGTACTTC.

This sequence joins TRBV14 and TRBJ1-2; D is undetermined. V lost 1 base and J 7 bases, leaving 16 bases between the germline ends. Germline V lookup: CDR1 SGHDN, CDR2 FVKESK. This CDR3 has 15 amino acids. Here the CDR3 reads CASSQVTGIGSGYTF. The CDR3 nucleotides are TGTGCCAGCAGCCAAGTAACTGGAATAGGGAGTGGCTACACCTTC.

The V gene is TRBV19, the J gene TRBJ1-5; tentative D call: TRBD1 (5 bases). Germline CDR1 LNHDA, CDR2 SQIVND (reference sequence). The CDR3 covers 15 residues. The V gene lost 6 bases and the J gene lost 5 bases, with 17 bases spanning the gap. CDR3 DNA: TGTGCCAGTAGGACAGACAGTCCACTATATCAGCCCCAGCATTTT. This translates into CASRTDSPLYQPQHF.

The chain employs TRBV5-1 and TRBJ1-4, with a tentative D call TRBD1 (6 bases). With 5 bases removed from V and 2 bases from J, the gap between germline ends came to 13 bases. The V gene's germline CDR1 is SGHRS and CDR2 YFSETQ. The CDR3 covers 15 residues. The CDR3 region has the DNA TGCGCCAGCAGTTACACAGGGATCACTAATGAAAAACTGTTTTTT. Translation: CASSYTGITNEKLFF.

V and J are TRBV5-1 and TRBJ2-7, with 8 bases that match TRBD2. The CDR3 covers 14 residues. The V segment lost 4 bases and the J segment 4 bases; nucleotides outside the gene matches: 7. Germline lookup yields CDR1 SGHRS and CDR2 YFSETQ. CDR3 sequence reads: CASSPSGGTYEQYF. The CDR3 DNA follows: TGCGCCAGCAGCCCCAGCGGGGGAACTTACGAGCAGTACTTC.

This sequence joins TRBV4-2 and TRBJ2-1; 7 nucleotides match TRBD2. The CDR3 totals 15 residues. Germline V gene data show CDR1 as LGHNA and CDR2 as YNFKEQ. V dropped 5 bases and J dropped 10; count of bases not matched to a gene: 14. Here the CDR3 DNA reads TGTGCCAGCAGCGGGAGGGCCACCGACGACAGCGAGCAGTTCTTC. This codes for CASSGRATDDSEQFF.

The chain uses TRBV7-6 and TRBJ2-2; D is perhaps TRBD1 (6 bases). This CDR3 spans 14 amino acids. Trimming took 6 bases from V and 6 from J, leaving 14 bases between them. In germline, CDR1 is SGHVS, CDR2 FNYEAQ. In nucleotides, the CDR3 is TGTGCCAGCAGAACAGGGTTTAGAGCCGGGGAGCTGTTTTTT. This gives the protein CASRTGFRAGELFF.

The rearrangement uses TRBV7-9 and TRBJ2-3; TRBD2 agrees at 11 bases. The V and J ends lost 8 bases and 9 bases, in that order; junction bases with no gene match: 16. Germline assignment: CDR1 SEHNR and CDR2 FQNEAQ (reference sequence). The CDR3 runs to 16 residues. This CDR3 is CASPPNSGRALETQYF. The CDR3 DNA sequence: TGTGCCAGCCCTCCGAATAGCGGGAGGGCCTTAGAGACGCAGTATTTT.

This rearrangement joins TRBV14 to TRBJ2-1; no definite D call. The CDR3 consists of 11 residues. V gave up 5 bases and J gave up 3 bases, with 2 bases separating them. From germline, CDR1 is SGHDN and CDR2 FVKESK. CDR3 sequence: CASSYYNEQFF. The CDR3 DNA reads as TGTGCCAGCAGCTACTACAATGAGCAGTTCTTC.

This chain uses TRBV19 with TRBJ1-6, with TRBD1 as a possible D gene (6 bases). V was pared by 7 bases and J by 10 bases, with 14 bases between. The CDR3 is 13 amino acids. Germline CDR1 LNHDA, CDR2 SQIVND (reference sequence). The CDR3, as DNA: TGTGCCAGTAAAGGGACAAATTTCTCACCCCTCCACTTT. Translated, it gives CASKGTNFSPLHF.

The V gene is TRBV6-5, the J gene TRBJ1-5; TRBD1 might be the D (6 bases). V was trimmed by 2 bases and J by 7 bases, leaving 15 bases between them. The length of the CDR3 is 15 residues. Germline V gene lookup returns CDR1 MNHEY and CDR2 SVGAGI. The CDR3 here is CASSYRGAGEQPQHF. The DNA for the CDR3 is TGTGCCAGCAGTTACCGAGGGGCAGGGGAACAGCCCCAGCATTTT.

This chain connects TRBV5-1 to TRBJ1-1, with 8 nucleotides matching TRBD1. The CDR3 covers 14 residues. The V gene end was trimmed by 4 bases and the J gene end by 3 bases; junction bases not matched to a gene: 5. CDR1 and CDR2 from the germline V gene are SGHRS and YFSETQ. CDR3 coding DNA: TGCGCCAGCAGCGCCCAGGGGGCAGACACTGAAGCTTTCTTT. It is translated as CASSAQGADTEAFF.

The chain combines TRBV7-8 with TRBJ2-1, with TRBD2 identical over 13 bases. The CDR3 contains 15 residues. V trimming: 5 bases; J trimming: 5 bases; junction bases outside the gene matches: 3. From germline, CDR1 is SGHVS and CDR2 FQNEAQ. This chain's CDR3 is CASSPGTSGNNEQFF. The CDR3 DNA sequence: TGTGCCAGCAGCCCGGGGACTAGCGGGAACAATGAGCAGTTCTTC.

The rearrangement joins TRBV5-6 to TRBJ2-7; 14 bases are a match to TRBD2. This CDR3 region has 15 residues. The germline V gene has CDR1 SGHDT and CDR2 YYEEEE. V lost 2 bases, J lost 7 bases, and 5 bases stayed unmatched. The CDR3, as DNA: TGTGCCAGCAGCTTAGGGGGACTAGCGGGGGAGGAGCAGTACTTC. This codes for CASSLGGLAGEEQYF. Variable domain in full (rest from reference TRBV5-6 and TRBJ2-7): DAGVTQSPTHLIKTRGQQVTLRCSPKSGHDTVSWYQQALGQGPQFIFQYYEEEERQRGNFPDRFSGHQFPNYSSELNVNALLLGDSALYLCASSLGGLAGEEQYFGPGTRLTVT.

The chain uses TRBV5-1 and TRBJ2-1; D uncertain. The CDR3 sequence is 15 residues long. Trimming removed 2 bases from V and 7 bases from J, with 16 bases in between. The germline V gene encodes CDR1 SGHRS and CDR2 YFSETQ. This CDR3 reads CASSFQADRVNEQFF. CDR3 nucleotides: TGCGCCAGCAGCTTTCAGGCTGACCGAGTTAATGAGCAGTTCTTC.

The rearrangement links TRBV9 to TRBJ2-1; weak D call: TRBD2 (6 bases). Trimming removed 1 base at V and 4 bases at J, with 6 bases between. This CDR3 has 13 amino acids. Germline V lookup: CDR1 SGDLS, CDR2 YYNGEE. Here the CDR3 DNA reads TGTGCCAGCAGCGTACTAGCGTACAATGAGCAGTTCTTC. Translation gives CASSVLAYNEQFF.

The chain joins TRBV6-6 to TRBJ2-7, with a weak D call TRBD1 (5 bases). Germline-derived CDR1 and CDR2 are MNHNY and SVGAGI (reference sequence). V lost 0 bases and J 0 bases, leaving 6 bases between the germline ends. CDR3 length: 14 amino acids. This CDR3 reads CASSYSTASYEQYF. As DNA, the CDR3 is TGTGCCAGCAGTTACTCGACAGCCTCCTACGAGCAGTACTTC.

J is TRBJ2-5 and V is TRBV5-6, with D unresolved. CDR3 size: 14 residues. Germline CDR1 and CDR2: SGHDT and YYEEEE. V was clipped by 0 bases and J by 2 bases, with 8 bases between them. CDR3 amino acids: CASSLVEPQETQYF. CDR3 coding DNA: TGTGCCAGCAGCTTGGTAGAGCCTCAAGAGACCCAGTACTTC. The full variable domain, in which reference TRBV5-6 and TRBJ2-5 provide the parts outside the CDR3, is DAGVTQSPTHLIKTRGQQVTLRCSPKSGHDTVSWYQQALGQGPQFIFQYYEEEERQRGNFPDRFSGHQFPNYSSELNVNALLLGDSALYLCASSLVEPQETQYFGPGTRLLVL.